These 7 T cell receptor beta chains were sequenced from one sample in a study of blood T cell repertoires in COVID-19 (dated by TCRdb to about 2020). The library was obtained by the immunoSEQ multiplex PCR assay. TCRdb obtained this table from immuneACCESS and retained in-frame rearrangements with V and J assigned. These tables miss some clones; where compared with another copy, unresolved V genes account for less than half of the shortfall, and the remainder is unexplained. The sample table holds fewer than 200,000 clones, of which over 65% were seen once. The top ten clonotypes cover about 8.3% of the sample. Input material: peripheral blood. These receptors were taken from a man in his 60s with acute or convalescent COVID-19.

The rearrangement joins TRBV19 to TRBJ2-3, with D unclear. The V end lost 3 bases, the J end lost 0 bases, and 16 bases lay between the germline ends. The germline V gene encodes CDR1 LNHDA and CDR2 SQIVND (reference sequence). The CDR3 extends over 17 amino acids. This CDR3 is CASSILTVYPSTDTQYF. The DNA for the CDR3 is TGTGCCAGTAGTATTTTAACAGTGTATCCTAGCACAGATACGCAGTATTTT.

The gene calls are TRBV5-4 and TRBJ2-1, with 9 bases lining up with TRBD1. This CDR3 comprises 12 residues. V was clipped by 6 bases and J by 6 bases; unmatched bases: 1. In germline, CDR1 is SGHNT, CDR2 YYREEE (reference sequence). The CDR3 region is CASTDRGNEQFF. CDR3 coding DNA: TGTGCCAGCACGGACAGGGGCAATGAGCAGTTCTTC. Full variable domain (remainder filled in from reference TRBV5-4 and TRBJ2-1): ETGVTQSPTHLIKTRGQQVTLRCSSQSGHNTVSWYQQALGQGPQFIFQYYREEENGRGNFPPRFSGLQFPNYSSELNVNALELDDSALYLCASTDRGNEQFFGPGTRLTVL.

The chain links TRBV5-4 to TRBJ2-7; TRBD2 matches at 10 bases. The V segment lost 0 bases and the J segment 2 bases; nucleotides outside the gene matches: 17. Germline lookup yields CDR1 SGHNT and CDR2 YYREEE (reference sequence). This CDR3 contains 20 residues. In DNA, the CDR3 is TGTGCCAGCAGCTTGGGACTGAGACTAGCGGGTATGATCATCCCCTACGAGCAGTACTTC. This encodes CASSLGLRLAGMIIPYEQYF. Complete variable domain (other parts from reference TRBV5-4 and TRBJ2-7): ETGVTQSPTHLIKTRGQQVTLRCSSQSGHNTVSWYQQALGQGPQFIFQYYREEENGRGNFPPRFSGLQFPNYSSELNVNALELDDSALYLCASSLGLRLAGMIIPYEQYFGPGTRLTVT.

V is TRBV28 and J is TRBJ2-5; 8 bases agree with TRBD1. This CDR3 is 19 amino acids long. V gave up 6 bases and J gave up 0 bases; unmatched junction bases: 18. The V gene's germline CDR1 is MDHEN and CDR2 SYDVKM. Written as DNA, the CDR3 is TGTGCCAGCAGCAGGGGACAGGTCGGGCCCGAGCGGTACCAAGAGACCCAGTACTTC. This sequence encodes CASSRGQVGPERYQETQYF.

The V call is TRBV2, the J call TRBJ1-3, with D unresolved. CDR1 and CDR2 from the germline V gene are SNHLY and FYNNEI. The CDR3 has 14 residues. Trimming pared 4 bases from V and 0 bases from J, leaving 7 bases between. CDR3 coding DNA: TGTGCCAGCAGTGGTACAAGCTCTGGAAACACCATATATTTT. Its protein product is CASSGTSSGNTIYF.

This rearrangement joins TRBV30 to TRBJ2-1, with 12 bases lining up with TRBD2. This CDR3 spans 14 amino acids. CDR1 is GTSNPN and CDR2 is SVGIG in the germline V gene (reference sequence). The V and J ends lost 5 bases and 4 bases, in that order; junction bases with no gene match: 3. The CDR3 DNA is TGTGCCTGGGCAACTAGCGGGGGGTACAATGAGCAGTTCTTC. Translation gives CAWATSGGYNEQFF. The complete variable domain, with remaining parts taken from reference TRBV30 and TRBJ2-1, reads SQTIHQWPATLVQPVGSPLSLECTVEGTSNPNLYWYRQAAGRGLQLLFYSVGIGQISSEVPQNLSASRPQDRQFILSSKKLLLSDSGFYLCAWATSGGYNEQFFGPGTRLTVL.

The chain couples TRBV6-5 to TRBJ1-2, with 8 bases aligning to TRBD1. The trim removed 2 bases at V and 6 bases at J, leaving 11 bases unmatched. Germline CDR1 reads MNHEY; CDR2 reads SVGAGI. The CDR3 is 16 residues long. This CDR3 reads CASSYPIGQGFNGYTF. CDR3 DNA: TGTGCCAGCAGTTACCCCATTGGACAGGGTTTCAATGGCTACACCTTC.